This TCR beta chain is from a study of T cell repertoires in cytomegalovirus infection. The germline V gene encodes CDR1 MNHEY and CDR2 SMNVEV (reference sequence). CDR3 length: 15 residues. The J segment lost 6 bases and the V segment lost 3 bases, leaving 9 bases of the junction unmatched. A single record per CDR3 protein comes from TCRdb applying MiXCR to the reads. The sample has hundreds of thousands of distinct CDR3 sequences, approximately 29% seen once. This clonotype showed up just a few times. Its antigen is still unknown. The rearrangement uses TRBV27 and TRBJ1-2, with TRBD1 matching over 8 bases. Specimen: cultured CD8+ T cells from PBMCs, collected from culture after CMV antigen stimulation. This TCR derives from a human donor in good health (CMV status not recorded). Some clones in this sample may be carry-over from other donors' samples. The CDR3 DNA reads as TGTGCCAGCAGTTTGGCTTTGACAGGGGTTGATGGCTACACCTTC. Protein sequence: CASSLALTGVDGYTF.